The 16 T cell receptor beta chains presented below share a single source sample, sequenced in a study of molecular identifiers for immune sequencing clone quantification. TCRdb redid the calling of the PCR reads with MiXCR, one entry per CDR3 protein. The sample has about 640,000 distinct CDR3 sequences, 15% to 20% seen once. The sequencing input was naive CD8+ T cells from blood, with Jurkat cell RNA spiked in. The subset denotes: FACS-sorted CD8+CD4-CCR7+CD45RA+ naive T cells. All receptors come from a human donor in good health. Some libraries in this study had Jurkat cell RNA spiked in.

This chain uses TRBV11-2 with TRBJ1-5; possibly TRBD1 for D (5 bases). The germline V gene encodes CDR1 SGHAT and CDR2 FQNNGV. The CDR3 totals 13 residues. V lost 3 bases, J lost 6 bases, and 9 bases lay in between. The CDR3 sequence is CASSLRGCQPQHF. CDR3 DNA: TGTGCCAGCAGCTTGAGGGGTTGTCAGCCCCAGCATTTT.

This clonotype showed up many times. CDR3 sequence: CASSPGRGGSSNQPQHF. Here the CDR3 DNA reads TGTGCCAGCAGCCCAGGCCGAGGGGGGAGTAGCAATCAGCCCCAGCATTTT. This chain uses TRBV7-6 with TRBJ1-5; D perhaps matches TRBD1 (6 bases). This CDR3 spans 17 amino acids. CDR1 and CDR2 (germline): SGHVS, FNYEAQ. V shed 5 bases and J shed 0 bases, with 17 bases lying between them.

This clonotype was seen at least ten times. V is TRBV7-9 and J is TRBJ2-7, with no clear D. CDR3 size: 13 residues. Germline assignment: CDR1 SEHNR and CDR2 FQNEAQ (reference sequence). Trimming removed 5 bases from V and 3 bases from J, with 11 bases in between. The DNA of the CDR3 is TGTGCCAGCAGCCGACCGGCCCACTACGAGCAGTACTTC. Its translation: CASSRPAHYEQYF.

This clonotype was counted ten times or more. The J gene is TRBJ2-7, the V gene TRBV7-2; 11 bases fit TRBD2. The germline V gene encodes CDR1 SGHTA and CDR2 FQGNSA. The CDR3 sequence is 15 residues long. V lost 3 bases to trimming and J lost 4 bases; unmatched junction nucleotides: 5. The CDR3 region has the DNA TGTGCCAGCAGCTTTCCGGGACTAGCGGTTTACGAGCAGTACTTC. This sequence encodes CASSFPGLAVYEQYF.

Concerning this clonotype: A much larger clone is a single base away; this may be a read error. V and J are TRBV30 and TRBJ2-7; D gene ambiguous. The CDR3 extends over 14 amino acids. The germline gives CDR1 GTSNPN, CDR2 SVGIG (reference sequence). CDR3 DNA sequence: TGTGCCTGGAGTCAGGTGACGGGCACCTACGAGCAGTGCTTC. Translation gives CAWSQVTGTYEQCF.

The table lists this clonotype with a few counts. A read error may produce the germline difference seen at one junction end. J is TRBJ1-2 and V is TRBV6-2 or TRBV6-3; D remains unclear. The CDR3 has 14 residues. CDR1 is MNHEY, CDR2 SVGEGT, per germline. Written as DNA, the CDR3 is TGTGCCACCATCTCTTTGCTTGGTAACCATGGCTACACCTTC. Its protein is CATISLLGNHGYTF.

This clonotype appeared many times. This chain uses TRBV4-1 with TRBJ1-5; D is unresolved. V was clipped by 3 bases and J by 3 bases, with 9 bases between them. CDR1 is MGHRA, CDR2 YSYEKL, per germline. The CDR3 consists of 14 residues. CDR3 loop: CASSHDTSNQPQHF. Here the CDR3 DNA reads TGCGCCAGCAGCCATGATACGTCCAATCAGCCCCAGCATTTT.

This clonotype came up many times. The chain joins TRBV5-4 to TRBJ2-7; D is possibly TRBD1 (5 bases). The germline V and J ends were trimmed by 0 bases and 6 bases, with 7 bases remaining between them. CDR1 SGHNT and CDR2 YYREEE come from the germline V gene (reference sequence). The CDR3 extends over 12 amino acids. CDR3 residues: CASSLGGIEQYF. CDR3 DNA sequence: TGTGCCAGCAGCTTGGGGGGCATCGAGCAGTACTTC.

This clonotype was found many times. The chain is built from TRBV7-9 and TRBJ2-5, with D unresolved. The V gene's germline CDR1 is SEHNR and CDR2 FQNEAQ (reference sequence). Trimming took off 3 bases at V and 11 bases at J, with 13 bases between the two ends. This CDR3 is 12 amino acids long. CDR3 sequence reads: CASSFETTPQYF. The CDR3 coding sequence is TGTGCCAGCAGCTTCGAAACTACTCCTCAGTACTTC.

This clonotype showed up many times. This sequence joins TRBV4-3 and TRBJ2-7; D may match TRBD1 or TRBD2 (5 bases each). The germline CDR1 and CDR2 sequences are LGHNA and YSLEER. This CDR3 has 16 residues. The germline V and J ends were trimmed by 1 base and 0 bases, with 13 bases remaining between them. CDR3 DNA sequence: TGCGCCAGCAGCCAAGTGTGGCCAGGGAGCTCCTACGAGCAGTACTTC. Protein product: CASSQVWPGSSYEQYF.

This clonotype was counted ten times or more. The J gene is TRBJ2-7, the V gene TRBV19; D possibly corresponds to TRBD2 (5 bases). V was cut by 8 bases and J by 7 bases, with 24 bases left in between. This CDR3 contains 15 residues. Per the germline V gene, CDR1 is LNHDA and CDR2 is SQIVND (reference sequence). The CDR3 is CASRSTEGRAWEQYF. CDR3 in DNA: TGTGCCAGTCGCAGTACCGAGGGTCGGGCGTGGGAGCAGTACTTC.

This clonotype was recorded at least ten times. The chain has TRBV12-3 or TRBV12-4 and TRBJ2-3; D is undetermined. V gave up 3 bases and J gave up 6 bases, with 13 bases separating them. The CDR3 has 14 amino acids. CDR3 residues: CASSFEGPTDTQYF. CDR3 in DNA: TGTGCCAGCAGTTTCGAAGGCCCGACGGATACGCAGTATTTT.

This clonotype appeared many times. This chain connects TRBV4-1 to TRBJ2-7; the match to TRBD1 covers 7 bases. J gave up 2 bases and V 2 bases, and 3 bases lay outside the gene matches. Germline V lookup: CDR1 MGHRA, CDR2 YSYEKL. The length of the CDR3 is 14 residues. The CDR3 loop reads CASSQKTGTYEQYF. DNA for the CDR3: TGCGCCAGCAGCCAAAAGACAGGGACCTACGAGCAGTACTTC.

A note on this clonotype: This may stem from a read error, because a much larger clone lies one nucleotide away. V and J are TRBV5-6 and TRBJ1-1; a possible D gene is TRBD1 (5 bases). This CDR3 contains 15 residues. Germline values: CDR1 SGHDT, CDR2 YYEEEE. This CDR3 is CVSSLFPGTGTEAFF. CDR3 in DNA: TGTGTCAGCAGCTTGTTTCCAGGGACGGGTACTGAAGCTTTCTTT.

About this clonotype itself: Being one base from a much bigger clone, this may be a read error. The J gene is TRBJ2-7, the V gene TRBV5-5; no clear D. The CDR3 loop spans 14 amino acids. Germline V lookup: CDR1 SGHKS, CDR2 YYEKEE (reference sequence). Trimming removed 4 bases from V and 2 bases from J, with 13 bases in between. CDR3 residues: CASSHSGRPYEQYF. DNA for the CDR3: TGTGCCAGCAGCCATTCGGGCAGGCCCTACGAGCAGTACTTC.

This clonotype was counted at least ten times. The J gene is TRBJ2-3, the V gene TRBV5-4, with 8 bases aligning to TRBD2. The V segment lost 4 bases and the J segment 6 bases; nucleotides outside the gene matches: 16. Germline V gene data show CDR1 as SGHNT and CDR2 as YYREEE (reference sequence). The CDR3 is 17 residues long. Here the CDR3 DNA reads TGTGCCAGCAGCAAGGAGGGTAGCGGGGCTTACGGGGATACGCAGTATTTT. This translates into CASSKEGSGAYGDTQYF.